The 13 T cell receptor beta chains listed next were all sequenced from one sample in a study of T cells in Graves' hyperthyroidism and ophthalmopathy. Amplified TCR beta CDR3 regions came from RNA transcripts. First-round RT-PCR with HTBI primers amplified the TCR CDR3 region. TCRdb re-called the multiplex PCR reads through MiXCR, storing one row per CDR3 protein. Seen here are more than 300,000 distinct CDR3 sequences, approximately 14% observed once, and the top ten hold around 23%. The material sequenced was blood. These receptors were taken from a woman between 25 and 40 years old with Graves' hyperthyroidism.

This clonotype was counted many times. V usage is TRBV2 and J usage is TRBJ2-2, with 8 bases matching TRBD2. In germline, CDR1 is SNHLY, CDR2 FYNNEI. The V segment lost 6 bases and the J segment 0 bases; nucleotides outside the gene matches: 9. The CDR3 is 17 amino acids. CDR3 protein: CASRGTGGGTNTGELFF. The CDR3, as DNA: TGTGCCAGCAGGGGAACAGGCGGGGGGACGAACACCGGGGAGCTGTTTTTT.

This sequence joins TRBV7-2 and TRBJ2-7; 11 bases line up with TRBD2. The V gene end was trimmed by 3 bases and the J gene end by 3 bases; junction bases not matched to a gene: 4. The CDR3 length is 15 residues. The germline V gene has CDR1 SGHTA and CDR2 FQGNSA. In nucleotides, the CDR3 is TGTGCCAGCAGCTTTAGACTAGCGGGAAGCTACGAGCAGTACTTC. It is translated as CASSFRLAGSYEQYF.

The chain links TRBV5-1 to TRBJ2-2; D is uncertain. CDR3 length: 13 residues. Trimming left V 4 bases short and J 6 bases short, with 10 bases between. Per germline, CDR1 SGHRS and CDR2 YFSETQ. Here the CDR3 DNA reads TGCGCCAGCAGCCCCCTTTACCCCGGGGAGCTGTTTTTT. Encoded protein: CASSPLYPGELFF.

A few counts support this clonotype. V usage is TRBV12-3 or TRBV12-4 and J usage is TRBJ2-1, with TRBD1 identical over 7 bases. The CDR3 runs to 11 residues. V gave up 6 bases and J gave up 12 bases; unmatched junction bases: 5. The CDR3 spells CASRSGTAQFF. The CDR3 nucleotides are TGTGCCAGCAGGTCCGGGACAGCGCAGTTCTTC.

With regard to this clonotype: The conserved closing phenylalanine or tryptophan is absent in this CDR3, likely reflecting a read error. The chain links TRBV2 to TRBJ2-5; D possibly corresponds to TRBD2 (6 bases). The germline V gene has CDR1 SNHLY and CDR2 FYNNEI. The CDR3 spans 14 residues. V dropped 7 bases and J dropped 5 bases, with 17 bases sitting between them. In DNA, the CDR3 is TGTGCCAGCACCCAGCGGAAGGGGAGGGAGACCCAGTACGTC. Amino acids: CASTQRKGRETQYV.

This clonotype was counted only a few times. This sequence may be a read error, since a much larger clone differs from it by one base. The chain carries TRBV28 and TRBJ2-1; maybe TRBD2 (6 bases). The CDR3 has 15 amino acids. The germline CDR1 and CDR2 sequences are MDHEN and SYDVKM. The CDR3 here is CASSMGGLLYNKQFF. As DNA, the CDR3 is TGTGCCAGCAGCATGGGGGGACTCCTCTACAATAAGCAGTTCTTC. Looking up the rest from reference TRBV28 and TRBJ2-1 gives the full variable domain: DVKVTQSSRYLVKRTGEKVFLECVQDMDHENMFWYRQDPGLGLRLIYFSYDVKMKEKGDIPEGYSVSREKKERFSLILESASTNQTSMYLCASSMGGLLYNKQFFGPGTRLTVL.

This clonotype was counted only a few times. The gene calls are TRBV28 and TRBJ1-2; D might be TRBD1 (6 bases). The CDR3 consists of 11 residues. Trimming cost V 10 bases and J 7 bases, with 13 bases left between them. The germline V gene has CDR1 MDHEN and CDR2 SYDVKM. CDR3 residues: CATRQDAGYTF. The DNA for the CDR3 is TGTGCCACCCGACAGGACGCTGGCTACACCTTC.

In this sample, this clonotype turned up a few times. The V gene is TRBV6-1, the J gene TRBJ1-2; D gene unclear. CDR1 and CDR2 (germline): MNHNS, SASEGT. The ends were cut back, 9 bases at V and 6 bases at J, with 5 bases in the middle. The CDR3 covers 9 residues. The CDR3 spells CASNDGYTF. The DNA of the CDR3 is TGTGCCAGTAATGATGGCTACACCTTC.

Regarding this clonotype: The junction does not match germline at one end; this may be a read error. This chain uses TRBV6-2 or TRBV6-3 with TRBJ1-1, with a tentative D call TRBD1 (5 bases). The germline gives CDR1 MNHEY, CDR2 SVGEGT. This CDR3 comprises 14 residues. As DNA, the CDR3 is TGTGCCAGCAGTTATATTTCAGGGCCCACTGAAGCTCTCTTT. Translating gives CASSYISGPTEALF.

This clonotype was observed many times. The J gene is TRBJ1-5, the V gene TRBV27; D is ambiguous. Per germline, CDR1 MNHEY and CDR2 SMNVEV (reference sequence). Between the trimmed V and J ends, which lost 3 bases and 4 bases, there was a span of 7 bases. This CDR3 is built from 13 residues. Here the CDR3 reads CASSFRGNQPQHF. CDR3 coding DNA: TGTGCCAGCAGTTTTCGAGGGAATCAGCCCCAGCATTTT.

This clonotype was seen ten or more times. The chain uses TRBV10-3 and TRBJ1-1; weak D call: TRBD1 (6 bases). This CDR3 has 13 amino acids. The germline V gene has CDR1 ENHRY and CDR2 SYGVKD. V lost 11 bases to trimming and J lost 0 bases, with 13 bases between them. The CDR3 loop reads CAAADSLNTEAFF. In nucleotides, the CDR3 is TGTGCCGCCGCGGACAGCCTGAACACTGAAGCTTTCTTT.

This rearrangement joins TRBV6-6 to TRBJ1-3; tentatively, D is TRBD1 (6 bases). The V end was cut by 2 bases, the J end by 0 bases, with 17 bases between. Germline V gene sequence: CDR1 MNHNY, CDR2 SVGAGI (reference sequence). The CDR3 runs to 18 residues. CDR3 sequence reads: CASSYKGPDSSSGNTIYF. For the CDR3, the DNA is TGTGCCAGCAGTTACAAGGGTCCGGACAGCAGCTCTGGAAACACCATATATTTT.

This clonotype was observed a handful of times. V is TRBV7-6 and J is TRBJ1-2; possibly TRBD1 for D (6 bases). The V end lost 5 bases, the J end lost 6 bases, and 13 bases lay between the germline ends. CDR1 is SGHVS and CDR2 is FNYEAQ in the germline V gene. The CDR3 is 13 residues long. DNA of the CDR3: TGTGCCAGCAGCCCAGGGACAAGCGATGGCTACACCTTC. Translation gives CASSPGTSDGYTF.